The source of this T cell receptor (beta chain) is a study of shared clonotypes between healthy human individuals. Study outcomes and limitations: Sampling covered blood only; tissue repertoires likely differ.

Sequencing was performed with immunoSEQ multiplex PCR; in TCRdb, only in-frame clones are kept and a portion is missing. This table has about 710,000 clones, less than 80% appearing once. A few counts support this clone. Its antigen is unidentified. All donors qualified as healthy HIV-negative adults and had experienced no recent acute infections or vaccinations. CDR1 is MGHDK, CDR2 SYGVNS, per germline. V dropped 7 bases and J dropped 7; count of bases not matched to a gene: 6. This CDR3 has 14 amino acids. This sequence originates from a woman aged 30 to 39 in good health. This sequence joins TRBV25-1 and TRBJ2-2; 10 bases align to TRBD1. Sequencing was done on a sample of memory CD4+ T cells sorted from blood. Described subset: CD45RA-negative fraction. Here the CDR3 DNA reads TGTGCCAGCATGACAGGGGGCGTCAGCGGGGAGCTGTTTTTT. Encoded protein: CASMTGGVSGELFF.